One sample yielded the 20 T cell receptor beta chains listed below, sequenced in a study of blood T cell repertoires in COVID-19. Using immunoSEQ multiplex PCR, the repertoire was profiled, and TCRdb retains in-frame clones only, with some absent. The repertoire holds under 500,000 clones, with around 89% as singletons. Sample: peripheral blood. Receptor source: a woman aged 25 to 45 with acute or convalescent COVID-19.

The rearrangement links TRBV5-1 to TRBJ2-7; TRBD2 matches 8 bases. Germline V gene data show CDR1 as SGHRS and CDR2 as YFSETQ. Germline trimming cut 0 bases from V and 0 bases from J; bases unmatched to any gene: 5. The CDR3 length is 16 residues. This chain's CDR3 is CASSLDPGGTSYEQYF. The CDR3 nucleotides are TGCGCCAGCAGCTTGGACCCGGGGGGGACCTCCTACGAGCAGTACTTC.

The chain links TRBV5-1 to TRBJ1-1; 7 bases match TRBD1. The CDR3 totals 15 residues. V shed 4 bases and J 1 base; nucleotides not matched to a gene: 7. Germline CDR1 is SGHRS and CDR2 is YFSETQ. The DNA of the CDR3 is TGCGCCAGCAGCGGGACAGTTAAAACGAACACTGAAGCTTTCTTT. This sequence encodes CASSGTVKTNTEAFF.

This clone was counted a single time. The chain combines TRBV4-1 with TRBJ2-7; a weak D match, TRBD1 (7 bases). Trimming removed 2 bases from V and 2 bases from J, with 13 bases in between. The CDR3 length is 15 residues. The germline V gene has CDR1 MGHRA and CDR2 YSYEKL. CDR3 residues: CASSQWRGQAYEQYF. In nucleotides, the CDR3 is TGCGCCAGCAGCCAATGGAGGGGGCAGGCCTACGAGCAGTACTTC.

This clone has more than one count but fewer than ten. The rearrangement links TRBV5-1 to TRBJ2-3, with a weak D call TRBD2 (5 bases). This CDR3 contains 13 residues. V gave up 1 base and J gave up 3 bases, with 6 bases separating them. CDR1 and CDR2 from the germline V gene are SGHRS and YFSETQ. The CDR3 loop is CASSLSGTDTQYF. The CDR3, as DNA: TGCGCCAGCAGCTTGAGCGGAACAGATACGCAGTATTTT.

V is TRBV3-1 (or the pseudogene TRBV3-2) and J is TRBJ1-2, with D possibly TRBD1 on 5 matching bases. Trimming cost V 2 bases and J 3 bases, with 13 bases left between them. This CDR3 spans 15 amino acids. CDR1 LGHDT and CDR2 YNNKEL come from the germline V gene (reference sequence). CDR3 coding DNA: TGTGCCAGCAGCCAACAGGGTGTCACTTACTATGGCTACACCTTC. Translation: CASSQQGVTYYGYTF.

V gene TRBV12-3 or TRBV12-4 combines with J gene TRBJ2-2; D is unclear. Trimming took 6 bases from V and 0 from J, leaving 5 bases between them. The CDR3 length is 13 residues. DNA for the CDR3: TGTGCCAGCAGACTTACGAACACCGGGGAGCTGTTTTTT. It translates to CASRLTNTGELFF.

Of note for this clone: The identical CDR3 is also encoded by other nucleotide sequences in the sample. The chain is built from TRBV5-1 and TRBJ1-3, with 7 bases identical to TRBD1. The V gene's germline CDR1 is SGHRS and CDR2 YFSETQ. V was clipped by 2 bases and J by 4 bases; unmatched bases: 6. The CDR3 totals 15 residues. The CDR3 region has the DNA TGCGCCAGCAGCTTACAGGGACAGTCGGGAAACACCATATATTTT. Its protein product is CASSLQGQSGNTIYF.

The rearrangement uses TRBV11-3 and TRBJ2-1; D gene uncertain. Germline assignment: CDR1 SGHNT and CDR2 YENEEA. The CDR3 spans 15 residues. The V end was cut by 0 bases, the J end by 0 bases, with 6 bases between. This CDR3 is CASSLESSSYNEQFF. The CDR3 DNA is TGTGCCAGCAGCTTAGAGTCGAGCTCCTACAATGAGCAGTTCTTC.

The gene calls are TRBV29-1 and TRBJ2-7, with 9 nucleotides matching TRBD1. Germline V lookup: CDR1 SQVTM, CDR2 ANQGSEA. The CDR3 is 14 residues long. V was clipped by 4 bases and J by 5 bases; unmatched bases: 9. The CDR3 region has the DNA TGCAGCGTTGTAGTACAGGGGGCAGTCCACGAGCAGTACTTC. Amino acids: CSVVVQGAVHEQYF.

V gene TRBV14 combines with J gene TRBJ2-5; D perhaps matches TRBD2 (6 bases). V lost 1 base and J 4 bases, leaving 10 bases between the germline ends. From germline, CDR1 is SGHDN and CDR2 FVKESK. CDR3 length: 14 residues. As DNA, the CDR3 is TGTGCCAGCAGCCAAGTTGGGACTTTAGAGACCCAGTACTTC. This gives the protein CASSQVGTLETQYF.

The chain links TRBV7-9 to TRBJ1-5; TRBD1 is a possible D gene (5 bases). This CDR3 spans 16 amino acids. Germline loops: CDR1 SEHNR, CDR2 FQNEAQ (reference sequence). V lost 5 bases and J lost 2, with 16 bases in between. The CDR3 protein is CASSPYPREGNQPQHF. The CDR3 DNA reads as TGTGCCAGCAGCCCCTACCCCAGGGAGGGCAATCAGCCCCAGCATTTT.

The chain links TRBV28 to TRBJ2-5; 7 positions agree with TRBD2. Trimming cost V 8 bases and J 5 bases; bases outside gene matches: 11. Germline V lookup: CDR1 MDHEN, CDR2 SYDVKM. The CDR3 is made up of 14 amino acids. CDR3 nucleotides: TGTGCCAGCGGGAATGATGGGGGGGGTGAGACCCAGTACTTC. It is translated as CASGNDGGGETQYF.

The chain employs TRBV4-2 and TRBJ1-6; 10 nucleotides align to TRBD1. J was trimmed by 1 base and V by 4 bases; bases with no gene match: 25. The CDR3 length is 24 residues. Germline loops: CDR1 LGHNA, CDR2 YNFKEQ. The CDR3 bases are TGTGCCAGCAGCCCTAAAAGACCGGGACAGGGGACACCCGGGGATTATTCCTATAATTCACCCCTCCACTTT. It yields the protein CASSPKRPGQGTPGDYSYNSPLHF.

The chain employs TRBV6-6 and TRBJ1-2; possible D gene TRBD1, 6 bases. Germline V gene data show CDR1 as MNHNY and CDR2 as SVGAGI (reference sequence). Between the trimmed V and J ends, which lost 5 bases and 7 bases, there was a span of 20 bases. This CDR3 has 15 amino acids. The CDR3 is CASSRSQGSSGGYTF. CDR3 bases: TGTGCCAGCAGTCGATCACAGGGTTCTTCGGGTGGCTACACCTTC.

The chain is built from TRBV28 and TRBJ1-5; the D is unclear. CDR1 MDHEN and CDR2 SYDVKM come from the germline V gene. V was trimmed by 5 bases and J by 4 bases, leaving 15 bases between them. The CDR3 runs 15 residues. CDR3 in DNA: TGTGCCAGCAGTCCCTCGCGTGAGTATAATCAGCCCCAGCATTTT. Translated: CASSPSREYNQPQHF.

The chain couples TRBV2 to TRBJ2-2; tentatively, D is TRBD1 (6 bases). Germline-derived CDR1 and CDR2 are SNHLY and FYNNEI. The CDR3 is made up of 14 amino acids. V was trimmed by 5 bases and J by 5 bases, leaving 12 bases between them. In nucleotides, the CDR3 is TGTGCCAGCAGTTACCTTCAGGGGACCGGGGAGCTGTTTTTT. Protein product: CASSYLQGTGELFF.

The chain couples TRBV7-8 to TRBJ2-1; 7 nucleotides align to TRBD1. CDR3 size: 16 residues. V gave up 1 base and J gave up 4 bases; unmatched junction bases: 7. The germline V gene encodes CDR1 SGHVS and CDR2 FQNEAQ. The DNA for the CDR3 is TGTGCCAGCAGCTTAGTTTCGCGACAGGGTTACAATGAGCAGTTCTTC. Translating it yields CASSLVSRQGYNEQFF.

CDR3 bases: TGCGCCAGCAGCCACTCCGGGACAGGGGAAAACACTGAAGCTTTCTTT. This gives the protein CASSHSGTGENTEAFF. The chain links TRBV4-1 to TRBJ1-1, with 10 bases that match TRBD1. The J segment lost 2 bases and the V segment lost 3 bases, leaving 6 bases of the junction unmatched. The CDR3 length is 16 residues. Germline loops: CDR1 MGHRA, CDR2 YSYEKL.

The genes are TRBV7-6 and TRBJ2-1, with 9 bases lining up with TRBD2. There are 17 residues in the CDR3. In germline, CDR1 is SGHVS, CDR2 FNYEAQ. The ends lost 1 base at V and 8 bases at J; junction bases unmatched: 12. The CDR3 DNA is TGTGCCAGCAGCTTAGTCATAGCGGGGGCCAACTTGGATGAGCAGTTCTTC. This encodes CASSLVIAGANLDEQFF.

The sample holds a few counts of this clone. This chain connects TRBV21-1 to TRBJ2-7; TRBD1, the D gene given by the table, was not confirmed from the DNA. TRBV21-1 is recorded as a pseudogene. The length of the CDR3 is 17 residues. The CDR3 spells CASSKGQGKDVTYEQYF. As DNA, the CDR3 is TGTGCCAGCAGCAAAGGGCAGGGGAAGGATGTAACCTACGAGCAGTACTTC.